Listed here are 22 T cell receptor beta chains from one sample, sequenced in a study of T cell repertoires in aging, cancer and after chemotherapy. A mixed TRB-A/B primer pool amplified rearranged TRB by multiplex touch-down PCR. MiXCR, run by TCRdb on the multiplex PCR reads, gives a single entry per CDR3 protein. The sample lists about 5,000 distinct CDR3 sequences, roughly 24% occurring once. The template was genomic DNA from peripheral blood, not RNA. Sequenced input: blood. The receptors stem from a human donor in good health.

The chain links TRBV10-3 to TRBJ2-7, with 8 bases that match TRBD1. Germline V gene data show CDR1 as ENHRY and CDR2 as SYGVKD. The CDR3 loop spans 13 amino acids. With V trimmed by 7 bases and J by 4 bases, 6 bases remained unmatched. CDR3 bases: TGTGCCATCATGAGGACAGGGTCTTACGAGCAGTACTTC. It specifies CAIMRTGSYEQYF.

In its sample, this clonotype is medium-sized (0.01 to 0.1%). The chain couples TRBV19 to TRBJ2-1, with D perhaps matching TRBD2 (7 bases). The germline V gene encodes CDR1 LNHDA and CDR2 SQIVND (reference sequence). With 5 bases removed from V and 0 bases from J, the gap between germline ends came to 20 bases. CDR3 length equals 18 residues. The CDR3 here is CASSDWTRGGVSYNEQFF. In DNA, the CDR3 is TGTGCCAGTAGTGACTGGACGAGGGGGGGGGTCTCCTACAATGAGCAGTTCTTC. Looking up the rest from reference TRBV19 and TRBJ2-1 gives the full variable domain: DGGITQSPKYLFRKEGQNVTLSCEQNLNHDAMYWYRQDPGQGLRLIYYSQIVNDFQKGDIAEGYSVSREKKESFPLTVTSAQKNPTAFYLCASSDWTRGGVSYNEQFFGPGTRLTVL.

By its share, this clonotype is medium-sized. The chain joins TRBV18 to TRBJ2-7, with 9 bases matching TRBD1. Germline CDR1 is KGHSH and CDR2 is LQKENI. V lost 3 bases, J lost 5 bases, and 2 bases stayed unmatched. The CDR3 totals 13 residues. CDR3 sequence (DNA): TGTGCCAGCTCACCCGGGACAGGGAACGAGCAGTACTTC. This gives the protein CASSPGTGNEQYF. Complete variable domain (other parts from reference TRBV18 and TRBJ2-7): NAGVMQNPRHLVRRRGQEARLRCSPMKGHSHVYWYRQLPEEGLKFMVYLQKENIIDESGMPKERFSAEFPKEGPSILRIQQVVRGDSAAYFCASSPGTGNEQYFGPGTRLTVT.

In regard to this clonotype: Since a much larger clone is just one base distant, this may be a read error. The J gene is TRBJ1-1, the V gene TRBV29-1, with D tentatively TRBD1 (5 bases). Trimming shortened V by 4 bases and J by 11 bases, and 14 bases separated the two germline ends. CDR3 length equals 11 residues. Germline CDR1 and CDR2: SQVTM and ANQGSEA. CDR3: CSVGAGFWAFF. The CDR3 DNA follows: TGCAGCGTTGGAGCAGGGTTTTGGGCTTTCTTT.

This clonotype is deemed medium-sized. The chain links TRBV5-5 to TRBJ1-2; possibly TRBD1 for D (5 bases). The CDR3 contains 13 residues. Germline CDR1 is SGHKS and CDR2 is YYEKEE (reference sequence). The ends were cut back, 3 bases at V and 8 bases at J, with 14 bases in the middle. DNA of the CDR3: TGTGCCAGCAGCTCAGAGGGGCGTTGGGGCTACACCTTC. It encodes CASSSEGRWGYTF.

This clonotype was seen only a few times. The V and J genes are TRBV12-3 or TRBV12-4 and TRBJ1-1, with TRBD1 matching 7 bases. This CDR3 is 15 amino acids long. Losses at the gene ends were 6 bases for V and 4 bases for J; bases not matched to a gene: 11. Here the CDR3 reads CASRGTVRDSTEAFF. The CDR3 region has the DNA TGTGCCAGCAGGGGGACGGTTCGGGACAGCACTGAAGCTTTCTTT.

In this sample, this clonotype turned up a few times. The chain recombines TRBV7-2 with TRBJ2-5; D is possibly TRBD2 (7 bases). This CDR3 comprises 15 residues. CDR1 is SGHTA, CDR2 FQGNSA, per germline. V gave up 3 bases and J gave up 2 bases, with 13 bases separating them. CDR3 sequence (DNA): TGTGCCAGCAGCTTTAGGGGGGGCCGTCAAGAGACCCAGTACTTC. Translation: CASSFRGGRQETQYF. Using reference TRBV7-2 and TRBJ2-5 for the parts outside the CDR3, the full variable domain is GAGVSQSPSNKVTEKGKDVELRCDPISGHTALYWYRQSLGQGLEFLIYFQGNSAPDKSGLPSDRFSAERTGGSVSTLTIQRTQQEDSAVYLCASSFRGGRQETQYFGPGTRLLVL.

This clonotype is labeled as medium-sized. DNA for the CDR3: TGTGCCAGCTCATCGGGGCCGGGGAAGAACACTGAAGCTTTCTTT. Amino acid sequence: CASSSGPGKNTEAFF. J is TRBJ1-1 and V is TRBV18, with a weak D call TRBD1 (5 bases). Per the germline V gene, CDR1 is KGHSH and CDR2 is LQKENI. The CDR3 has 15 residues. V lost 5 bases and J 1 base, leaving 14 bases between the germline ends.

This clonotype was observed a handful of times. This chain's CDR3 is CASSYLPTGSFEKLFF. CDR3 in DNA: TGTGCCAGCAGCTATCTACCGACAGGGTCGTTTGAAAAACTGTTTTTT. The gene calls are TRBV7-9 and TRBJ1-4; 7 bases agree with TRBD1. The CDR3 extends over 16 amino acids. V was clipped by 4 bases and J by 7 bases; unmatched bases: 12. Germline-derived CDR1 and CDR2 are SEHNR and FQNEAQ (reference sequence).

This clonotype is medium-sized by share. The CDR3 DNA follows: TGTGCCAGCAGCCCCACCGGGACAGGGGACAATGAGCAGTTCTTC. Its protein is CASSPTGTGDNEQFF. The rearrangement uses TRBV11-1 and TRBJ2-1; 10 bases fit TRBD1. Germline V CDR1 and CDR2: SGHAT, FQDESV (reference sequence). The CDR3 is made up of 15 amino acids. With V trimmed by 5 bases and J by 5 bases, 6 bases remained unmatched.

By sample share, this clonotype is medium-sized. The chain couples TRBV18 to TRBJ2-2; TRBD2 might be the D (6 bases). The CDR3 runs 15 residues. The V gene lost 2 bases and the J gene lost 2 bases, with 9 bases spanning the gap. Germline CDR1 KGHSH, CDR2 LQKENI. In DNA form, the CDR3 reads TGTGCCAGCTCACCAGCGGGGAAAAACACCGGGGAGCTGTTTTTT. It encodes CASSPAGKNTGELFF.

The gene calls are TRBV12-3 or TRBV12-4 and TRBJ1-2, with D perhaps TRBD1 (5 bases). The CDR3 spans 14 residues. Trimming shortened V by 6 bases and J by 4 bases, and 15 bases separated the two germline ends. The CDR3 bases are TGTGCCAGCAGATCCATTGCAGGGTTCTATGGCTACACCTTC. Protein: CASRSIAGFYGYTF.

The V and J genes are TRBV24-1 and TRBJ2-5; D gene unclear. Trimming shortened V by 1 base and J by 4 bases, and 9 bases separated the two germline ends. From germline, CDR1 is KGHDR and CDR2 SFDVKD. The CDR3 runs to 14 residues. For the CDR3, the DNA is TGTGCCACCAGTGATTTTGCGTCCGGAGAGACCCAGTACTTC. It translates to CATSDFASGETQYF.

V is TRBV21-1 and J is TRBJ1-6; TRBD1 reflects the table's D call only, with no check against the DNA. TRBV21-1 is a pseudogene. This CDR3 comprises 18 residues. CDR3 sequence reads: CASSTTRRDRGSDSPLHF. The CDR3 DNA follows: TGTGCCAGCAGCACCACTCGCCGGGACAGGGGATCGGACTCACCCCTCCACTTT.

In this sample, this clonotype turned up a few times. The chain carries TRBV20-1 and TRBJ1-2; D is uncertain. Germline values: CDR1 DFQATT, CDR2 SNEGSKA (reference sequence). The CDR3 consists of 12 residues. The V end lost 3 bases, the J end lost 4 bases, and 9 bases lay between the germline ends. In nucleotides, the CDR3 is TGCAGTGCTAGCGGCGGGAGCTATGGCTACACCTTC. Its translation: CSASGGSYGYTF.

Regarding this clonotype: This clone may be a read error of a much larger clone one base away. V is TRBV6-4 and J is TRBJ2-3; possibly TRBD1 or TRBD2 for D (6 bases each). CDR3 length: 16 amino acids. Between the trimmed V and J ends, which lost 6 bases and 5 bases, there was a span of 21 bases. Germline CDR1 reads MRHNA; CDR2 reads SNTAGT. The CDR3 sequence is CASSQPGVGGGDTQYF. Here the CDR3 DNA reads TGTGCCAGCAGCCAGCCGGGAGTGGGGGGCGGAGATACGCAGTATTTT.

This clonotype was seen a handful of times. The V call is TRBV7-2, the J call TRBJ1-2; 9 positions match TRBD1. The CDR3 runs 15 residues. The ends lost 5 bases at V and 0 bases at J; junction bases unmatched: 4. The germline CDR1 and CDR2 sequences are SGHTA and FQGNSA. The CDR3 bases are TGTGCCAGCAGCGGGGGGACAGGGACTAACTATGGCTACACCTTC. As protein: CASSGGTGTNYGYTF.

Worth noting for this clonotype: A much larger clone differs by one base, so this may be a read error. The J gene is TRBJ2-1, the V gene TRBV27; no firm D call. The length of the CDR3 is 13 residues. Looked up from germline, CDR1 is MNHEY and CDR2 is SMNVEV (reference sequence). The CDR3 DNA is TGTGCCAGCTACTCACTCTTGTACAATGAGCATTTCTTC. It codes for CASYSLLYNEHFF.

Judged by abundance, this clonotype is medium-sized. The rearrangement joins TRBV29-1 to TRBJ1-1; 7 bases fit TRBD1. CDR3 length: 13 residues. Germline-derived CDR1 and CDR2 are SQVTM and ANQGSEA. The V and J ends lost 7 bases and 1 base, in that order; junction bases with no gene match: 6. The CDR3 bases are TGCAGCGCTTCGGGACAGCCGAACACTGAAGCTTTCTTT. It yields the protein CSASGQPNTEAFF.

The chain has TRBV6-5 and TRBJ2-2; D unresolved. CDR3 length: 12 amino acids. Between the trimmed V and J ends, which lost 3 bases and 6 bases, there was a span of 5 bases. Germline CDR1 reads MNHEY; CDR2 reads SVGAGI. The CDR3 loop reads CASSYRPGELFF. In DNA, the CDR3 is TGTGCCAGCAGTTATCGTCCCGGGGAGCTGTTTTTT.

The chain employs TRBV12-3 or TRBV12-4 and TRBJ2-1; D possibly corresponds to TRBD2 (7 bases). The CDR3 runs to 15 residues. The V gene lost 7 bases and the J gene lost 4 bases, with 17 bases spanning the gap. The CDR3 loop reads CASNQWGGAYNEQFF. The CDR3 DNA reads as TGTGCCAGCAACCAATGGGGGGGGGCTTACAATGAGCAGTTCTTC.

The chain links TRBV30 to TRBJ2-1; 13 bases fit TRBD2. CDR3 length equals 16 residues. The germline V gene has CDR1 GTSNPN and CDR2 SVGIG (reference sequence). The V gene end was trimmed by 3 bases and the J gene end by 6 bases; junction bases not matched to a gene: 8. This chain's CDR3 is CAWSIRTSGSSNEQFF. DNA of the CDR3: TGTGCCTGGAGCATCCGGACTAGCGGGAGTAGCAATGAGCAGTTCTTC.